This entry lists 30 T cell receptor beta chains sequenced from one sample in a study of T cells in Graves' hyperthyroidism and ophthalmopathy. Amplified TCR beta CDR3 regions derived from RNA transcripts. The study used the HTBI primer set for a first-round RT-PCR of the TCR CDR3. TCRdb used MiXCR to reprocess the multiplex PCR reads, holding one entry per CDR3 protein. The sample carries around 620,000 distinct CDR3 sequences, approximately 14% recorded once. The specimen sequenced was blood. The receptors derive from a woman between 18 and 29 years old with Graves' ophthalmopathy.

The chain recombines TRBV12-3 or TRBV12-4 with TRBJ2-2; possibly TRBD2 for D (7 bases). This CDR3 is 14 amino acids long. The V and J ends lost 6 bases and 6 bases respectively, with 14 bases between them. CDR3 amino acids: CASRPLGGAGELFF. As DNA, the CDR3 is TGTGCCAGCAGGCCTCTAGGGGGGGCCGGGGAGCTGTTTTTT.

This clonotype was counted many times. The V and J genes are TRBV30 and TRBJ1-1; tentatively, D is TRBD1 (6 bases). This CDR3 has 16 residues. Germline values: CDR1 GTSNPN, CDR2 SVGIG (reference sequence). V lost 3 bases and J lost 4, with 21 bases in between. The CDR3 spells CAWSLPAGGGGTEAFF. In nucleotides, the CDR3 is TGTGCCTGGAGCCTGCCGGCGGGTGGAGGGGGCACTGAAGCTTTCTTT.

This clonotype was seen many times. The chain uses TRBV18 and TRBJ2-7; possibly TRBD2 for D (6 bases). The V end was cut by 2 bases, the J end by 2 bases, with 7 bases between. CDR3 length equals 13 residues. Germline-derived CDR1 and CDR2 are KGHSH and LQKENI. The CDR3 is CASSPAGTYEQYF. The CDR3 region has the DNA TGTGCCAGCTCACCAGCGGGGACCTACGAGCAGTACTTC.

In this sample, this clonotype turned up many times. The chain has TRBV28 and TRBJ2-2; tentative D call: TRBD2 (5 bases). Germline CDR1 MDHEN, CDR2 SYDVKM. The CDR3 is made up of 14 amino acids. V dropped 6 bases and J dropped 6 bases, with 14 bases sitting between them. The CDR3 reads CASSPGTLSGELFF. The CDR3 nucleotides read TGTGCCAGCAGCCCGGGAACCTTATCCGGGGAGCTGTTTTTT.

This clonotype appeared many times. CDR3 sequence reads: CASSFQGETEAFF. CDR3 DNA sequence: TGCGCCAGCAGCTTTCAAGGGGAAACCGAAGCTTTCTTT. The gene calls are TRBV5-1 and TRBJ1-1, with D possibly matching TRBD1 (5 bases). Trimming pared 2 bases from V and 8 bases from J, leaving 13 bases between. The CDR3 consists of 13 residues. Germline V gene data show CDR1 as SGHRS and CDR2 as YFSETQ. Supplemented by reference TRBV5-1 and TRBJ1-1, the full variable domain reads KAGVTQTPRYLIKTRGQQVTLSCSPISGHRSVSWYQQTPGQGLQFLFEYFSETQRNKGNFPGRFSGRQFSNSRSEMNVSTLELGDSALYLCASSFQGETEAFFGQGTRLTVV.

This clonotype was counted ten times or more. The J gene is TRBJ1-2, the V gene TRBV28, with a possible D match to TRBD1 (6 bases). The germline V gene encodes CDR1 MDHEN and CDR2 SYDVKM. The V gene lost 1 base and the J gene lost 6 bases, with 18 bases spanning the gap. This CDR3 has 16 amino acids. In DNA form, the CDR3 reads TGTGCCAGCAGTTTATCTGGGGGACATCAGCTTAATGGCTACACCTTC. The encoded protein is CASSLSGGHQLNGYTF.

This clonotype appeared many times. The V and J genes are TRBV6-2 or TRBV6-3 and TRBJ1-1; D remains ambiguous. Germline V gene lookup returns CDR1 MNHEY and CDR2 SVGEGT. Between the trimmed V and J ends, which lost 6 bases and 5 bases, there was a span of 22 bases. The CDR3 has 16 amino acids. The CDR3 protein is CASRVSNLWVGTEAFF. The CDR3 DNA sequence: TGTGCCAGCAGGGTTTCCAACCTTTGGGTGGGGACTGAAGCTTTCTTT.

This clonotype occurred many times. The CDR3 DNA sequence: TGTGCCAGCAGTTACTCGGCAGGCGCCGAAGCTTTCTTT. Residues: CASSYSAGAEAFF. V and J are TRBV6-5 and TRBJ1-1; D gene unclear. The CDR3 has 13 residues. The germline CDR1 and CDR2 sequences are MNHEY and SVGAGI. The V gene lost 0 bases and the J gene lost 8 bases, with 10 bases spanning the gap.

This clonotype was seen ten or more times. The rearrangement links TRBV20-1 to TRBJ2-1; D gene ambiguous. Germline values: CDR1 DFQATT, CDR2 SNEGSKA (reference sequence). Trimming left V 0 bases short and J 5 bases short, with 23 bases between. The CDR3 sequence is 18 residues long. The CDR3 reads CSARDYSVSMGINNEQFF. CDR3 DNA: TGCAGTGCTAGAGATTACTCGGTCTCGATGGGGATAAACAATGAGCAGTTCTTC.

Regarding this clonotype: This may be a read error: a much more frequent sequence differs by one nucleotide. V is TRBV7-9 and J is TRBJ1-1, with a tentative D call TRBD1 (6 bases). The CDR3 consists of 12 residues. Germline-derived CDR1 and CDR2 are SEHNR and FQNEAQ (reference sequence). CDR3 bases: TGTGTCAGCAGTATGGGGGCGACTGAAGCTTTCTTT. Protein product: CVSSMGATEAFF.

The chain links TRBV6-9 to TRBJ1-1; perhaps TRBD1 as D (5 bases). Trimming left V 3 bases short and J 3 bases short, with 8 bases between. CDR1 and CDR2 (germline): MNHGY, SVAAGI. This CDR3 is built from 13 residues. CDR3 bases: TGTGCCAGCAGTTACGGGGGTGACACTGAAGCTTTCTTT. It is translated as CASSYGGDTEAFF.

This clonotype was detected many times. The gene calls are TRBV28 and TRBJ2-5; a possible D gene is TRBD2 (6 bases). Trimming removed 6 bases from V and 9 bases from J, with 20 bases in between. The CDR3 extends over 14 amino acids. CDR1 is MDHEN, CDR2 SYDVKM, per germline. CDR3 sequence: CASRPAGSGDAQYF. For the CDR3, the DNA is TGTGCCAGCAGACCGGCGGGATCTGGGGACGCCCAGTACTTC.

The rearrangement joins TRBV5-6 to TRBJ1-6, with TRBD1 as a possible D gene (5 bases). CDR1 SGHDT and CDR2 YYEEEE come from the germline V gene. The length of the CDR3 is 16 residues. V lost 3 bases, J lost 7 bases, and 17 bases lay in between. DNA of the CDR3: TGTGCCAGCAGCTCGGGGCCAGCGAGGGCCAATTCACCCCTCCACTTT. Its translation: CASSSGPARANSPLHF.

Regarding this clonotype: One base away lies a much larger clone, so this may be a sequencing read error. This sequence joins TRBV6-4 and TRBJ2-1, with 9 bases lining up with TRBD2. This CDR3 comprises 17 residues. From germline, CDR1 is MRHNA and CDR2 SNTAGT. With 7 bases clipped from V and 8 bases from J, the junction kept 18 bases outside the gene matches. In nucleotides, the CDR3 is TGTGCCAGCAATCCCCCCGCGGGGCGGGAGGGGCACGATGAGCAGTTCTTC. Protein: CASNPPAGREGHDEQFF.

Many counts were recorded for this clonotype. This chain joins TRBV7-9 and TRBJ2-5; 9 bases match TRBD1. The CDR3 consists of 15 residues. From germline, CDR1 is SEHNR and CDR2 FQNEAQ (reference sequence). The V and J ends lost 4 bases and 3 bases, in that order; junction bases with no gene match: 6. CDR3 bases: TGTGCCAGCAGCTCCTGGACAGGGGTGGAAGAGACCCAGTACTTC. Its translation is CASSSWTGVEETQYF.

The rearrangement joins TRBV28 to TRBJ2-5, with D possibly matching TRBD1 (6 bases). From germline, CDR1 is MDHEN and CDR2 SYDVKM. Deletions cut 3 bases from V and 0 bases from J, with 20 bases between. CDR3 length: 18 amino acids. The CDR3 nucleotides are TGTGCCAGCAGTTTGGGTGCAGGGGCCTTGCGGTACCAAGAGACCCAGTACTTC. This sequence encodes CASSLGAGALRYQETQYF.

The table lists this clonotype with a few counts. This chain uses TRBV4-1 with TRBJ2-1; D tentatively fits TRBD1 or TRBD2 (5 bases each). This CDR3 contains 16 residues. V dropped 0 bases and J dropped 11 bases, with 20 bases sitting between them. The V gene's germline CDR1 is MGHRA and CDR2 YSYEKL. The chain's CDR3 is CASSQDWGTLNDQQFF. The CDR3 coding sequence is TGCGCCAGCAGCCAAGATTGGGGGACCCTCAATGACCAGCAGTTCTTC.

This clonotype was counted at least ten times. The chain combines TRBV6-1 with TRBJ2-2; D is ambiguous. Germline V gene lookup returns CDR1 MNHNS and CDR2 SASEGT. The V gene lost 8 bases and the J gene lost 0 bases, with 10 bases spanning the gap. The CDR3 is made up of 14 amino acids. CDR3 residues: CASLISANTGELFF. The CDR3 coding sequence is TGTGCCAGCCTCATATCAGCGAACACCGGGGAGCTGTTTTTT.

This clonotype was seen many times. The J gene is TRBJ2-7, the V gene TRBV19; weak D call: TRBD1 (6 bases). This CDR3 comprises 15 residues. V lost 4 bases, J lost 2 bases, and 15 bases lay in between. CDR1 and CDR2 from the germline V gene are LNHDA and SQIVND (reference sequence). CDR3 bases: TGTGCCAGTAGTACACCGGACAGCCAAGCCTACGAGCAGTACTTC. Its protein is CASSTPDSQAYEQYF. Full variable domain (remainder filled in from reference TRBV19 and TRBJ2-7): DGGITQSPKYLFRKEGQNVTLSCEQNLNHDAMYWYRQDPGQGLRLIYYSQIVNDFQKGDIAEGYSVSREKKESFPLTVTSAQKNPTAFYLCASSTPDSQAYEQYFGPGTRLTVT.

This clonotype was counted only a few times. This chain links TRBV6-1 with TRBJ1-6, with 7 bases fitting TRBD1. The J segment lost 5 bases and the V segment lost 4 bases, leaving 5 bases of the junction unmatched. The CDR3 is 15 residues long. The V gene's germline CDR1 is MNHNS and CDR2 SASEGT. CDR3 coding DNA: TGTGCCAGCAGTGGCGGACAGGCCCATAATTCACCCCTCCACTTT. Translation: CASSGGQAHNSPLHF.

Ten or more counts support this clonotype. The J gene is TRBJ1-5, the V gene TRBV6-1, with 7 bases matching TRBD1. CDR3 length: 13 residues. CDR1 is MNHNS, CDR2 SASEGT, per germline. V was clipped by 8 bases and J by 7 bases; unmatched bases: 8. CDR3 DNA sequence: TGTGCCAGCGTCAGACAGGGTGGACAGCCCCAGCATTTT. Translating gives CASVRQGGQPQHF.

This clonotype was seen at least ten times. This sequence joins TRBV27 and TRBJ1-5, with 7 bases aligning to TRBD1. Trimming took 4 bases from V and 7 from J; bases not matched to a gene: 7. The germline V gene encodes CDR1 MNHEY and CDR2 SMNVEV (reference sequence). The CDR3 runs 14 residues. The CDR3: CASSSGQYPQPQHF. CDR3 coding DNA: TGTGCCAGCAGTTCGGGACAGTACCCCCAGCCCCAGCATTTT.

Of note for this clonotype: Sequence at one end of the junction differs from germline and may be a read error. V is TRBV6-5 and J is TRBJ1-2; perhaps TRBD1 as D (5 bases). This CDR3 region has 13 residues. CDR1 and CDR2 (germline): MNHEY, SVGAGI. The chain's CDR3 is CASSYSDSYDYTF. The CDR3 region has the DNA TGTGCCAGCAGTTACTCAGACAGCTATGACTACACCTTC.

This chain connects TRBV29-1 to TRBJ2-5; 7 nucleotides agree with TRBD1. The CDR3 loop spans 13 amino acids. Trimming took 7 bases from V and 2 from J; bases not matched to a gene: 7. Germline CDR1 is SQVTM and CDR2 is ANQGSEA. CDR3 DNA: TGCAGCGCCCGAACAGGGGTTCAAGAGACCCAGTACTTC. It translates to CSARTGVQETQYF.

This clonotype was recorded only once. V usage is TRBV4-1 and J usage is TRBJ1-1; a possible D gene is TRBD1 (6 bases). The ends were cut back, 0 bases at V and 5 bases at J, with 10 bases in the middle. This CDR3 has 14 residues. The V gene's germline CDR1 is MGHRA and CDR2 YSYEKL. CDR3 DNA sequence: TGCGCCAGCAGCCAAGAGAGGGGGTCTACTGAAGCTTTCTTT. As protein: CASSQERGSTEAFF.

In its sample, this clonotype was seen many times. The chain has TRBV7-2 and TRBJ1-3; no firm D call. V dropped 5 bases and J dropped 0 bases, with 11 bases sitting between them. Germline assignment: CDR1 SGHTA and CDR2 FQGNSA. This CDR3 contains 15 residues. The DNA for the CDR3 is TGTGCCAGCAGCCCCCTCGGCACCTCTGGAAACACCATATATTTT. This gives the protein CASSPLGTSGNTIYF.

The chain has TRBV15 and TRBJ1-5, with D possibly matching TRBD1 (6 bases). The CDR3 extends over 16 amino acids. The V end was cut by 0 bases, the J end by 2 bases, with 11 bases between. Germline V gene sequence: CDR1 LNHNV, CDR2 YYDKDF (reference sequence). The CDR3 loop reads CATSRERGAGNQPQHF. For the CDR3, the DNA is TGTGCCACCAGCAGAGAAAGGGGGGCTGGCAATCAGCCCCAGCATTTT.

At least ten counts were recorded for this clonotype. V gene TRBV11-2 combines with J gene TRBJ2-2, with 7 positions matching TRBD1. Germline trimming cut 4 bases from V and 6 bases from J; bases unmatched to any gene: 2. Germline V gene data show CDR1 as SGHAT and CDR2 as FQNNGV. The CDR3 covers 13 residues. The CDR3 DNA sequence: TGTGCCAGCAGCTCTACAGGGGCCGGGGAGCTGTTTTTT. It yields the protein CASSSTGAGELFF.

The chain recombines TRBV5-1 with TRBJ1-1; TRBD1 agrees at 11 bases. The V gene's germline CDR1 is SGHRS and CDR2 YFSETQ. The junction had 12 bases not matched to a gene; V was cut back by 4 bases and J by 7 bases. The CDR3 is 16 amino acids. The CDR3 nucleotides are TGCGCCAGCAGCCAGGGGACAGGGGGTCGGGAGAGTGAAGCTTTCTTT. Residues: CASSQGTGGRESEAFF.

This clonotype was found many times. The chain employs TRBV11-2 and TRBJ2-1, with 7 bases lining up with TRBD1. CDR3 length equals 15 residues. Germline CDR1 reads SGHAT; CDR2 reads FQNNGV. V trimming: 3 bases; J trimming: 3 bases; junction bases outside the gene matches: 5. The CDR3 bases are TGTGCCAGCAGCTTGGGACAGACGAACTACAATGAGCAGTTCTTC. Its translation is CASSLGQTNYNEQFF.